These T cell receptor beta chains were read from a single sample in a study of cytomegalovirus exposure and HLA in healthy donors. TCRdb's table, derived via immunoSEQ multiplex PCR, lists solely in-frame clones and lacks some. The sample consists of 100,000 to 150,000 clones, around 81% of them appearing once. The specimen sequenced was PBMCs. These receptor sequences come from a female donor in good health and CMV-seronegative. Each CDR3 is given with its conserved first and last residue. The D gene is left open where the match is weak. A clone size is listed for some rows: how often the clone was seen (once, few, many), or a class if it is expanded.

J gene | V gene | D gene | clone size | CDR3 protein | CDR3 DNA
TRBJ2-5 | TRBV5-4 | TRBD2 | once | CASSSGLAEETQYF | TGTGCCAGCAGCTCGGGACTAGCGGAAGAGACCCAGTACTTC
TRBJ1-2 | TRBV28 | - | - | CASSPSPPGGYTF | TGTGCCAGCAGTCCCAGCCCACCGGGGGGCTACACCTTC
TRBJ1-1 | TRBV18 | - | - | CASTTNRANTEAFF | TGTGCCAGCACGACCAACAGGGCGAACACTGAAGCTTTCTTT
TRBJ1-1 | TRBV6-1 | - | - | CASRGVLGQREAFF | TGTGCCAGCAGAGGGGTACTCGGACAGCGTGAAGCTTTCTTT
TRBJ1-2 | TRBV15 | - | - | CATSIQGHNYGYTF | TGTGCCACCAGCATTCAGGGTCATAACTATGGCTACACCTTC
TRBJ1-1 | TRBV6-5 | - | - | CASTLPGRAEAFF | TGTGCCAGCACCCTCCCGGGGAGGGCTGAAGCTTTCTTT
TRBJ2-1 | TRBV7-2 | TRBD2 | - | CASSTRSGRAYNEQLF | TGTGCCAGCAGCACACGTAGCGGGAGGGCCTACAATGAGCAGCTCTTC
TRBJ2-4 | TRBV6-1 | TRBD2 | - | CASSEELAVLAKNIQYF | TGTGCCAGCAGTGAAGAACTAGCGGTTCTAGCCAAAAACATTCAGTACTTC
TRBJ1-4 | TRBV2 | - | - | CASSESAATNEKLFF | TGTGCCAGCAGTGAATCGGCGGCAACTAATGAAAAACTGTTTTTT
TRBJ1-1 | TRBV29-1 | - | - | CSVEDRGYTEAFF | TGCAGCGTTGAAGATCGGGGTTACACTGAAGCTTTCTTT
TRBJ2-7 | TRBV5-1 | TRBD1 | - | CASSFGGRQGADEQYF | TGCGCCAGCAGTTTCGGTGGCCGACAGGGGGCCGACGAGCAGTACTTC
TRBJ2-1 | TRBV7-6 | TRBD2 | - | CASSLGRPGLAGHNEQFF | TGTGCCAGCAGCTTAGGTCGACCGGGACTAGCGGGACACAATGAGCAGTTCTTC
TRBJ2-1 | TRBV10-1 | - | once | CASSGGAHNEQFF | TGCGCCAGCAGTGGCGGGGCCCACAATGAGCAGTTCTTC
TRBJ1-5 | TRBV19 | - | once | CASSTLLRALLSQHF | TGTGCCAGTAGTACCTTGCTGAGGGCGTTGTTGTCCCAGCATTTT
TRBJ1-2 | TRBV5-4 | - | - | CASSTTGSRYGYTF | TGTGCCAGCAGCACCACAGGTTCTAGATATGGCTACACCTTC
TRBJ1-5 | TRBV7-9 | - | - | CASSSGGGRWNQPQHF | TGTGCCAGCAGCTCCGGGGGGGGACGGTGGAATCAGCCCCAGCATTTT
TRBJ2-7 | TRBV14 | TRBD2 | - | CATRTSGGYEQYF | TGTGCCACTCGGACTAGCGGGGGATACGAGCAGTACTTC
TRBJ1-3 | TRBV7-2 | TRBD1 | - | CASSSGQGRNTIYF | TGTGCCAGCAGCTCGGGACAGGGCCGAAACACCATATATTTT
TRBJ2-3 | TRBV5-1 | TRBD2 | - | CASRGLAGNTDTQYF | TGCGCCAGCCGAGGACTAGCGGGGAACACAGATACGCAGTATTTT
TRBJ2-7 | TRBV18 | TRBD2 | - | CASSPLGLAGGNEQYF | TGTGCCAGCTCACCCCTGGGACTAGCGGGAGGGAACGAGCAGTACTTC
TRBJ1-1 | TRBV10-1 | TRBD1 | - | CASRDTGGTEAFF | TGCGCCAGCAGGGACACAGGGGGCACTGAAGCTTTCTTT
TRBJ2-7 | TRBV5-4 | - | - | CASSLPGLDEQYF | TGTGCCAGCAGCTTGCCAGGGTTGGACGAGCAGTACTTC
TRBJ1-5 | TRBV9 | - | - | CASSVDGQGNQPQHF | TGTGCCAGCAGCGTAGACGGCCAGGGTAATCAGCCCCAGCATTTT
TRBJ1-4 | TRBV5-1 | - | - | CASSLTGEKLFF | TGCGCCAGCAGCTTGACAGGGGAAAAACTGTTTTTT
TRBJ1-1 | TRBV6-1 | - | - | CASRRDGGTEAFF | TGTGCCAGCAGGAGGGATGGGGGGACTGAAGCTTTCTTT
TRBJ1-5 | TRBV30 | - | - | CAWSPDTYSNQPQHF | TGTGCCTGGAGTCCTGACACATATAGCAATCAGCCCCAGCATTTT
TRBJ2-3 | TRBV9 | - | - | CASSVASADTQYF | TGTGCCAGCAGCGTAGCGTCGGCAGATACGCAGTATTTT
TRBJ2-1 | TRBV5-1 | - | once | CASSLADTHNEQFF | TGCGCCAGCAGCTTGGCCGACACCCACAATGAGCAGTTCTTC
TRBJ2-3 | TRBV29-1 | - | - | CSSRGGTDTQYF | TGCAGTTCCCGGGGAGGCACAGATACGCAGTATTTT
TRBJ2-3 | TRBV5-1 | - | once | CASSGGGPTDTQYF | TGCGCCAGCAGCGGGGGGGGGCCCACAGATACGCAGTATTTT